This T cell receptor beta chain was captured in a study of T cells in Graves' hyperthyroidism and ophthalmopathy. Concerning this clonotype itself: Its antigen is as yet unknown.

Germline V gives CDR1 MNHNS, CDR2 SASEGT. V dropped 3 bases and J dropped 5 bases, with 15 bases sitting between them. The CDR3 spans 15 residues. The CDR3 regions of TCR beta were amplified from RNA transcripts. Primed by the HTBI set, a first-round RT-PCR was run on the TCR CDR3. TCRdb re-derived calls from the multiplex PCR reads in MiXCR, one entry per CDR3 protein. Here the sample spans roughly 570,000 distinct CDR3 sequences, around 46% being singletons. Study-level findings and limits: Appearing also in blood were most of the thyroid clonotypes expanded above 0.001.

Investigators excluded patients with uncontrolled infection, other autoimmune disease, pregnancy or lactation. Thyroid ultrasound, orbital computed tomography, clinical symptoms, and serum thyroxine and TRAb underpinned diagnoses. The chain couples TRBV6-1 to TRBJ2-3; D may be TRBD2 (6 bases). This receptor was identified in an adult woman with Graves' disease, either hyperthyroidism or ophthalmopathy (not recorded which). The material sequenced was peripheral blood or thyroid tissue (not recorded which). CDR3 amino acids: CASSEVGSSGDTQYF. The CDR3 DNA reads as TGTGCCAGCAGTGAGGTCGGGAGTAGCGGAGATACGCAGTATTTT.